Below, 3 T cell receptor beta chains from the same sample are listed, as sequenced in a study of shared clonotypes between healthy human individuals. The table came from immunoSEQ multiplex PCR; TCRdb's copy has only in-frame clones and leaves some out. The data show about 690,000 clones, about 92% seen once. Sequences were obtained from memory CD8+ T cells from PBMCs. Subset specified: CD45RO+ cells pooled with CCR7-negative TemRA cells. These receptor sequences come from a man younger than 30 in good health. Some clones in this sample may be carry-over from other donors' samples.

The V gene is TRBV27, the J gene TRBJ2-1, with TRBD2 matching over 10 bases. Germline CDR1 and CDR2: MNHEY and SMNVEV (reference sequence). The junction had 8 bases not matched to a gene; V was cut back by 5 bases and J by 10 bases. The CDR3 has 14 residues. The CDR3 coding sequence is TGTGCCAGCAGTACTCTAGCGGGAGTAAGGGAGCAGTTCTTC. Its protein is CASSTLAGVREQFF.

Of note for this clone: Within the sample, other DNA sequences also encode this same CDR3. This chain links TRBV7-2 with TRBJ2-7; no definite D call. Germline V gives CDR1 SGHTA, CDR2 FQGNSA. Trimming cost V 3 bases and J 3 bases, with 6 bases left between them. The CDR3 covers 12 residues. The CDR3 DNA reads as TGTGCCAGCAGCTTGGGCAGCTACGAGCAGTACTTC. It codes for CASSLGSYEQYF.

V is TRBV2 and J is TRBJ2-3, with 11 bases fitting TRBD1. Germline CDR1 and CDR2: SNHLY and FYNNEI. The J segment lost 6 bases and the V segment lost 3 bases, leaving 8 bases of the junction unmatched. The CDR3 is 16 amino acids. CDR3 amino acids: CASSDNLGTGGDTQYF. The CDR3 DNA sequence: TGTGCCAGCAGTGATAACCTGGGGACAGGGGGGGATACGCAGTATTTT.